Presented here are 22 T cell receptor beta chains from one specimen sequenced in a study of cytomegalovirus exposure and HLA in healthy donors. The PCR made use of 60 Vbeta and 13 Jbeta primers. Data came from immunoSEQ multiplex PCR; TCRdb stores just in-frame clones and leaves some out. The sample lists over 100,000 clones, approximately 70% seen once, with about 1.5% in the top ten. The specimen sequenced was PBMCs. Receptors were obtained from a man aged 18 to 30 in good health and CMV-seronegative.

There are a few counts of this clone. J is TRBJ1-1 and V is TRBV7-6; 8 nucleotides match TRBD1. The CDR3 has 13 residues. V shed 4 bases, J shed 4 bases, and the junction held 2 bases outside the gene matches. Per the germline V gene, CDR1 is SGHVS and CDR2 is FNYEAQ. CDR3 amino acids: CASSSDRATEAFF. The DNA for the CDR3 is TGTGCCAGCAGCTCGGACAGGGCCACTGAAGCTTTCTTT.

In DNA form, the CDR3 reads TGCGCCAGCAGCTTGGAGGGACTAGCGATAAACACAGATACGCAGTATTTT. Its translation is CASSLEGLAINTDTQYF. J is TRBJ2-3 and V is TRBV5-1, with 10 positions matching TRBD2. Germline loops: CDR1 SGHRS, CDR2 YFSETQ. The CDR3 spans 17 residues. The V and J ends lost 0 bases and 2 bases, in that order; junction bases with no gene match: 6.

The sample holds one count of this clone. This chain links TRBV28 with TRBJ1-2; 8 nucleotides line up with TRBD1. Germline V lookup: CDR1 MDHEN, CDR2 SYDVKM. Trimming removed 6 bases from V and 7 bases from J; junction bases left unmatched: 10. This CDR3 is 14 amino acids long. This CDR3 is CASRSNRGGFGYTF. CDR3 sequence (DNA): TGTGCCAGCAGGTCCAACAGGGGGGGCTTTGGCTACACCTTC.

The rearrangement links TRBV20-1 to TRBJ2-5; D perhaps matches TRBD2 (7 bases). The CDR3 is made up of 11 amino acids. Germline values: CDR1 DFQATT, CDR2 SNEGSKA (reference sequence). This CDR3 reads CRGGAGETQYF. Written as DNA, the CDR3 is TGCAGGGGGGGGGCAGGGGAGACCCAGTACTTC.

This clone was seen a handful of times. The rearrangement joins TRBV5-1 to TRBJ2-7, with TRBD1 matching over 10 bases. V dropped 4 bases and J dropped 3; count of bases not matched to a gene: 4. The V gene's germline CDR1 is SGHRS and CDR2 YFSETQ. The CDR3 is 14 residues long. CDR3 DNA: TGCGCCAGCAGCACGGGACAGGGGTACTACGAGCAGTACTTC. Translation gives CASSTGQGYYEQYF.

This clone was seen a handful of times. This chain links TRBV7-8 with TRBJ2-7, with 9 bases identical to TRBD2. The junction had 13 bases not matched to a gene; V was cut back by 6 bases and J by 10 bases. This CDR3 is built from 14 residues. Germline assignment: CDR1 SGHVS and CDR2 FQNEAQ. CDR3 bases: TGTGCCAGCAGTCCACTCTCCTATAGCGGGAGTCAGTACTTC. Residues: CASSPLSYSGSQYF.

V is TRBV30 and J is TRBJ1-5; D gene unclear. V shed 4 bases and J shed 6 bases, with 16 bases lying between them. Per germline, CDR1 GTSNPN and CDR2 SVGIG (reference sequence). The CDR3 covers 14 residues. CDR3 sequence reads: CAWTAGGIGQPQHF. CDR3 DNA: TGTGCCTGGACCGCAGGAGGGATCGGTCAGCCCCAGCATTTT.

The chain carries TRBV29-1 and TRBJ2-7, with a tentative D call TRBD1 (5 bases). In germline, CDR1 is SQVTM, CDR2 ANQGSEA. The CDR3 loop spans 13 amino acids. V dropped 5 bases and J dropped 0 bases, with 11 bases sitting between them. The CDR3 nucleotides are TGCAGCGTTCAAACAGGCCTCTCCTACGAGCAGTACTTC. This sequence encodes CSVQTGLSYEQYF.

The chain carries TRBV30 and TRBJ2-2; tentative D call: TRBD2 (6 bases). CDR1 is GTSNPN and CDR2 is SVGIG in the germline V gene (reference sequence). The CDR3 spans 13 residues. Trimming took off 5 bases at V and 3 bases at J, with 10 bases between the two ends. CDR3 sequence: CAWAGSYTGELFF. The DNA for the CDR3 is TGTGCCTGGGCCGGGAGTTACACCGGGGAGCTGTTTTTT.

This clone occurred a few times. This sequence joins TRBV15 and TRBJ2-3, with TRBD1 as a possible D gene (5 bases). Germline values: CDR1 LNHNV, CDR2 YYDKDF (reference sequence). V dropped 2 bases and J dropped 3 bases, with 15 bases sitting between them. This CDR3 contains 16 residues. CDR3 DNA: TGTGCCACCAGCAGACTCCTGACAGAGGCAACAGATACGCAGTATTTT. Translating it yields CATSRLLTEATDTQYF.

This chain joins TRBV5-1 and TRBJ1-4, with TRBD1 matching over 8 bases. The CDR3 consists of 15 residues. Trimming removed 4 bases from V and 8 bases from J; junction bases left unmatched: 10. Germline V CDR1 and CDR2: SGHRS, YFSETQ. This chain's CDR3 is CASSGGRGRGEKLFF. Here the CDR3 DNA reads TGCGCCAGCAGCGGGGGCAGGGGGCGAGGGGAAAAACTGTTTTTT.

This clone was observed a handful of times. The chain recombines TRBV2 with TRBJ2-1; 9 bases line up with TRBD2. Germline V gene sequence: CDR1 SNHLY, CDR2 FYNNEI. The length of the CDR3 is 17 residues. Unmatched junction bases numbered 8, after V lost 1 base and J lost 4 bases. CDR3 sequence reads: CASSEGGGRVRYNEQFF. The CDR3 coding sequence is TGTGCCAGCAGTGAAGGGGGCGGGAGGGTCCGTTACAATGAGCAGTTCTTC.

J is TRBJ2-7 and V is TRBV29-1, with D unclear. The CDR3 consists of 12 residues. V gave up 4 bases and J gave up 0 bases, with 7 bases separating them. CDR1 is SQVTM and CDR2 is ANQGSEA in the germline V gene. CDR3 residues: CSVVEHSYEQYF. In DNA, the CDR3 is TGCAGCGTTGTGGAGCACTCCTACGAGCAGTACTTC.

This clone turned up a few times. The rearrangement joins TRBV11-2 to TRBJ2-1; 13 positions match TRBD2. Germline V gene lookup returns CDR1 SGHAT and CDR2 FQNNGV. J was trimmed by 10 bases and V by 5 bases; bases with no gene match: 11. The CDR3 is 16 amino acids. CDR3 protein: CASSASLAGGSREQFF. The CDR3, as DNA: TGTGCCAGCAGCGCCTCACTAGCGGGAGGGTCCCGCGAGCAGTTCTTC.

The rearrangement joins TRBV6-5 to TRBJ2-1; no clear D. Per germline, CDR1 MNHEY and CDR2 SVGAGI. V was cut by 1 base and J by 9 bases, with 16 bases left in between. The CDR3 runs 15 residues. The CDR3 DNA follows: TGTGCCAGCAGTTACTTAATAGCCCCGCCTCGTGAGCAGTTCTTC. Translation: CASSYLIAPPREQFF.

The rearrangement links TRBV11-2 to TRBJ2-7, with D maybe TRBD2 (6 bases). The CDR3 covers 14 residues. V lost 3 bases and J lost 2, with 11 bases in between. Germline-derived CDR1 and CDR2 are SGHAT and FQNNGV. The DNA for the CDR3 is TGTGCCAGCAGCTTTGGAGGCGGGGCCTACGAGCAGTACTTC. Translating it yields CASSFGGGAYEQYF.

The V call is TRBV2, the J call TRBJ2-2; a weak D match, TRBD1 (6 bases). The CDR3 has 14 residues. Per germline, CDR1 SNHLY and CDR2 FYNNEI. The germline V and J ends were trimmed by 5 bases and 2 bases, with 9 bases remaining between them. The CDR3: CASSRGINTGELFF. The CDR3 DNA reads TGTGCCAGCAGTAGGGGGATTAACACCGGGGAGCTGTTTTTT.

The V gene is TRBV7-9, the J gene TRBJ2-2, with TRBD1 as a possible D gene (5 bases). Germline CDR1 reads SEHNR; CDR2 reads FQNEAQ (reference sequence). CDR3 length: 13 residues. Trimming cost V 11 bases and J 6 bases, with 16 bases left between them. CDR3 nucleotide sequence: TGTGCCTTTCCAGGGCTTCGGTCCGGGGAGCTGTTTTTT. It specifies CAFPGLRSGELFF.

This clone was counted between two and nine times. The chain employs TRBV2 and TRBJ2-1, with TRBD1 matching over 7 bases. The germline V gene has CDR1 SNHLY and CDR2 FYNNEI. V lost 6 bases and J lost 6; bases outside the gene matches: 2. The CDR3 runs to 12 residues. The CDR3, as DNA: TGTGCCAGCAGGACAGGGCGCAATGAGCAGTTCTTC. Residues: CASRTGRNEQFF.

This clone was seen a handful of times. The chain employs TRBV7-9 and TRBJ2-7; 12 bases agree with TRBD2. The CDR3 loop spans 16 amino acids. The germline V gene encodes CDR1 SEHNR and CDR2 FQNEAQ (reference sequence). J gave up 5 bases and V 5 bases, and 10 bases lay outside the gene matches. CDR3 in amino acids: CASSPTSGSSSNEQYF. Written as DNA, the CDR3 is TGTGCCAGCAGCCCGACTAGCGGGAGCTCCAGTAACGAGCAGTACTTC.

The V gene is TRBV10-3, the J gene TRBJ2-7, with 12 positions matching TRBD2. Losses at the gene ends were 6 bases for V and 2 bases for J; bases not matched to a gene: 11. The CDR3 spans 17 residues. CDR1 ENHRY and CDR2 SYGVKD come from the germline V gene. CDR3 nucleotides: TGTGCCATCAGCCCCAGAATACTAGCGGGAGGTCCCTACGAGCAGTACTTC. Its translation: CAISPRILAGGPYEQYF.

V gene TRBV28 combines with J gene TRBJ2-7, with 9 bases lining up with TRBD2. V was clipped by 7 bases and J by 9 bases; unmatched bases: 13. CDR1 is MDHEN, CDR2 SYDVKM, per germline. CDR3 length equals 14 residues. The CDR3 DNA is TGTGCCAGCACCTCCGGGGCTAGCGGGGCGGTGCAGTACTTC. Translating gives CASTSGASGAVQYF.